This T cell receptor (beta chain) was obtained from a study of cytomegalovirus exposure and HLA in healthy donors (dated by TCRdb to between 2016 and 2019). Turning to the overall study: An earlier analysis of about 560 of the donors reported about 280 Gb of sequence data and 117 million unique TCR beta sequences obtained from roughly 170 million T cells. A later analysis re-analyzed previously published TCR beta repertoires from approximately 700 donors and added high-resolution HLA genotyping to study TCR occurrence patterns. An early release covering 550 to 700 HLA-typed donors comprised about 310 gigabases of sequencing data and around 85 million unique TCR sequences. The study profiled the T cell repertoires of around 700 subjects by immunosequencing and related them to cytomegalovirus serostatus. A later genetic analysis took genome-wide SNP genotypes for about 65% of the 666 donors and used that subset as a discovery cohort. HLA typing included class I and class II loci at four-digit resolution. All discovery cohort repertoires had been generated using a single sequencing platform. The genetic ancestry cluster associated with self-reported Caucasian donors included around four fifths of the approximately 400 genotyped donors. Donor age, sex, ethnicity and CMV serostatus were compiled together with the repertoire data. The study aimed to test whether signatures of past pathogen exposure could be identified by cataloging public T cell receptors. Roughly 5 DR-DQ haplotypes were handled as single units for association and clustering because linkage in the cohort was strong. An earlier analysis of fewer than 750 of the donors used high-throughput TCR beta sequencing to judge whether each TCR beta V gene segment behaved as functional or pseudogenic. Along with the roughly 700-subject first cohort, a separate validation cohort of 120 different subjects was used. Among a few hundred genotyped donors of the cohort, an average of approximately 240,000 unique TCR beta nucleotide sequences were sequenced per donor, roughly 20% of them non-productive. In the later analysis, no new phenotypic data were used to find candidate immune exposures; instead, reliance was placed on TCR beta sequences and their occurrence across donors. Typing coverage differed by locus: A, B, C, DRB1 and DQB1 were typed in about 629-640 donors, DQA1 in 522, DPA1 in some 600, and DPB1 in approximately 450. To predict cytomegalovirus infection status, the study combined high-throughput TCR immunosequencing, statistical association of individual TCRs with disease status, and machine learning. What the research found in general, with its limitations: Compared with the roughly 700-donor mean, donors in an Asian-associated ancestry cluster had fewer N-insertions in productive TCRs, according to a later genetic analysis. Because HLA typing was unavailable for some donors at each locus, only the typed subset was used in association tests. Most TCR sequences were seen in very few donors, while some public TCRs were found in many individuals. The classifier was reported to diagnose cytomegalovirus status with high specificity and sensitivity in both the original cohort and the validation cohort. According to a later analysis, most CMV-associated TCR beta chains appeared to be HLA-restricted, and the HLA associations seemed to be driven largely by CMV exposure. In vitro tests confirmed that a few of the cytomegalovirus-associated TCR beta chains recognize cytomegalovirus antigens. In a later analysis, TCR association rates were found to vary across HLA loci, with the most associated TCRs seen for DRB1 alleles and the fewest for HLA-C alleles. In a later analysis, several top co-occurrence clusters were reported to appear linked to parvovirus B19, influenza, CMV and Epstein-Barr virus. Because the 87-base-pair reads could not distinguish some IMGT-functional V segments, including TRBV6-2 and TRBV6-3, those segments were excluded. A cluster of highly shared sequence variants was judged likely to represent a technical artifact of the sequencing pipeline. Presence/absence analyses assumed roughly uniform sequencing depth across donors, an assumption that may not hold. At a false discovery rate of 0.05, a later analysis linked around 17,000 TCR beta sequences to specific HLA alleles. The authors suggested that the approach could potentially be generalized to other disease states and immunological phenotypes. A further reported finding was that TCR beta sequences accurately predicted the HLA-A and HLA-B alleles for most subjects in the first cohort. In an earlier analysis of more than 450 of the donors, most TCR beta V segments were observed in productive rearrangements about 87% or about 30% of the time, broadly matching IMGT annotations. The study gave a list of some 150 TCR beta chains associated with cytomegalovirus. Linkage disequilibrium might explain the correlated functional status among segregating V segments, but an unknown experimental factor could not be excluded. The earlier analysis of approximately 590 of the donors excluded approximately 17 rarely observed V segments, including chromosome 9 orphons, because counts were too low. For the cohort, immune exposure information was limited to CMV serostatus. In a later genetic analysis, a missense DCLRE1C variant was associated with V-gene and J-gene trimming of TCR beta chains, and the association was replicated in an independent cohort. Compared with equally common non-associated chains, HLA-associated TCR beta chains in a later analysis were more clonally expanded and had lower generation probabilities. The cohort was sequenced for TCR beta chains only, and without alpha or paired-chain data the features that could be detected were limited. Assigning TCR associations to individual alleles was difficult when HLA alleles, especially DR and DQ, strongly co-occurred.

CDR1 and CDR2 were assigned from the germline V gene as MNHEY and SVGAGI. The CDR3, cysteine through phenylalanine, is 14 amino acids long. The kept DNA is CDR3 alone, 42 bases in frame from the first base. V is clipped by 4 bases and J by 5 bases, and the sequence between their germline boundaries is 14 bases long. With regard to this clone: Its cognate antigen has yet to be identified. Base qualities are not recorded, but no much larger clone differs from it by a single base.

The cohort comprised hundreds of healthy bone marrow donors. At the time of sampling, every cohort member was nominally healthy, though immune exposures that went unrecorded were likely present. The donor was CMV seronegative and belonged to the group of 352 seronegative cohort members. A peripheral blood sample was provided by each donor, and peripheral blood mononuclear cells were used for TCR beta sequencing. Genomic DNA was extracted from the blood cell samples with the Qiagen DNeasy Blood Extraction Kit. Libraries were constructed by the immunoSEQ multiplex PCR assay. A mixture of 60 forward primers for TCR Vbeta segments and 13 reverse primers for TCR Jbeta segments was used in the multiplex PCR. The CDR3 region of rearranged TCR beta genes was amplified from genomic DNA with a multiplex PCR assay. The amplified TCR beta libraries were sequenced on the Illumina HiSeq System as 87-base-pair reads. The source study handled its data this way. A later analysis tallied 75 million to 85 million unique TCR beta chains across the roughly 610 repertoires, and some 10 million of those chains were shared by two or more donors. Raw reads were error-corrected and collapsed into unique sequences by a nearest-neighbor algorithm in which closely related sequences were merged to remove PCR and sequencing errors. CDR3 sequences were aligned to IMGT reference sequences to assign V, D and J gene segments. For a sequence to be retained, a match of at least six nucleotides was required to both a V gene segment and a J gene segment. Rearrangements were classified as productive when the CDR3 lacked stop codons and remained in frame with V and J, and all other rearrangements were classified as non-productive. Following IMGT convention, CDR3 was defined as the stretch from the second conserved V-encoded cysteine up to the conserved J-encoded phenylalanine. In an earlier analysis of roughly 610 of the donors, sequences lacking an unambiguous match to a single V gene segment were excluded. In an earlier analysis of almost 600 of the donors, a V segment was called functional when productive rearrangements were above 56.7%, and segregating when the standard deviation between donors exceeded 5%. A statistical classification framework was developed to diagnose cytomegalovirus status using the catalog of TCR beta chain sequences. V and J gene assignment, in a later analysis, came from comparing TCR nucleotide sequences with IMGT/GENE-DB human TR gene sequences. Using the TCRdist pipeline, a later analysis assigned CDR3 sequences along with most-parsimonious VDJ recombination scenarios. In a later analysis, each TCR beta chain was defined by its CDR3 amino acid sequence together with its V-gene family, and reads without a unique V-gene family were excluded. As a way to deal with suspected cross-contamination and a sequencing artifact, a later analysis dropped under 600 nucleotide sequences that were highly shared and had low generation probability. A later analysis calculated a clonal expansion index for each public chain from normalized within-repertoire ranks of inferred template counts. A later analysis computed generation probabilities with a VDJ recombination model fitted to out-of-frame rearrangements, and checked the results against IGoR. In a later analysis, TCR-TCR, TCR-HLA and TCR-CMV co-occurrence was scored with hypergeometric tests, and a repertoire-size bias correction was applied to TCR pairs. To estimate false discovery rates, a later analysis permuted the HLA or CMV assignments 20 times. In a later analysis, co-occurring TCRs were grouped using DBSCAN, and TCRdist sequence similarity was added for clustering within HLA-allele-positive subsets. For co-occurrence clustering, repertoires with fewer than 30,000 or more than 120,000 public chains were excluded, along with roughly 5 repertoires with anomalous nucleotide sharing. The table comes from immuneACCESS by way of TCRdb, which keeps in-frame sequences with V and J called. Part of the clones is missing from these tables; in studies checked, under half for an unresolved V gene and the rest for unknown reasons. V, J and clone size were drawn from that table, and D and trimming were deduced from the DNA. The sample table shows fewer than 200,000 clones, and roughly 83% are seen once. About 1% of the sample is taken by the ten largest.

Material for sequencing was PBMCs. This chain is built from TRBV6-5 and TRBJ1-1; TRBD1 could be the D gene, as 6 bases match. This clonotype was obtained from a man in his thirties or forties in good health and CMV-seronegative. The nucleotide sequence is given as TGTGCCAGCAGTTCGGCAGGGGTGAGGACTGAAGCTTTCTTT. It is translated as CASSSAGVRTEAFF.